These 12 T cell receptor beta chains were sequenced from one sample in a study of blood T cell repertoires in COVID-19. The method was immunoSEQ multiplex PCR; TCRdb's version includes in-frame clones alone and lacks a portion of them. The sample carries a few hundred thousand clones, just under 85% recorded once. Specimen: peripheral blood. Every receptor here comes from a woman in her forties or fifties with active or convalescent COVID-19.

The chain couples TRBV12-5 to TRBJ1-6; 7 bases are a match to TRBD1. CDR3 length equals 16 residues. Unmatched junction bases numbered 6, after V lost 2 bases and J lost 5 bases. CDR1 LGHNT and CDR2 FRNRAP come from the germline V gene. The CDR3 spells CASGLYSGGNNSPLHF. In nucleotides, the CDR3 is TGTGCTAGTGGTTTGTACTCAGGGGGAAATAATTCACCCCTCCACTTT.

The CDR3 protein is CASSQELAGETQYF. For the CDR3, the DNA is TGTGCCAGCAGCCAGGAGTTAGCGGGTGAGACCCAGTACTTC. This chain connects TRBV4-2 to TRBJ2-5; 7 nucleotides agree with TRBD2. Losses at the gene ends were 3 bases for V and 5 bases for J; bases not matched to a gene: 6. The CDR3 length is 14 residues. Germline CDR1 is LGHNA and CDR2 is YNFKEQ.

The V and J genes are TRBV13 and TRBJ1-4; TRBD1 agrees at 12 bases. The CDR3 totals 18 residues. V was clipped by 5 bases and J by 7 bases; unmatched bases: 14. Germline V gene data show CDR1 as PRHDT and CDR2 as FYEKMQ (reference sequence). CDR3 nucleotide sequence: TGTGCCAGCAGCGTGACCGGGACAGGGGGCCCTAGGGGTGAAAAACTGTTTTTT. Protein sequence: CASSVTGTGGPRGEKLFF. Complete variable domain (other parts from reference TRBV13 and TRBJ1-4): AAGVIQSPRHLIKEKRETATLKCYPIPRHDTVYWYQQGPGQDPQFLISFYEKMQSDKGSIPDRFSAQQFSDYHSELNMSSLELGDSALYFCASSVTGTGGPRGEKLFFGSGTQLSVL.

CDR3 DNA: TGTGCCACCAGCAGACTGGGACTAGCGGGAGCCCCCTACGAGCAGTACTTC. Translated, it gives CATSRLGLAGAPYEQYF. V and J are TRBV15 and TRBJ2-7; 14 positions match TRBD2. The germline CDR1 and CDR2 sequences are LNHNV and YYDKDF (reference sequence). With 2 bases clipped from V and 2 bases from J, the junction kept 5 bases outside the gene matches. The CDR3 is 17 amino acids.

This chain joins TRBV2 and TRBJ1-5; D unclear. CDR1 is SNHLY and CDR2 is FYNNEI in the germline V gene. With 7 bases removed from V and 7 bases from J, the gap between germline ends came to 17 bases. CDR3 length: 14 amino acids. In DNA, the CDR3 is TGTGCCAGCACGTTGTTAACAGCCGAGCAGCCCCAGCATTTT. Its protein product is CASTLLTAEQPQHF.

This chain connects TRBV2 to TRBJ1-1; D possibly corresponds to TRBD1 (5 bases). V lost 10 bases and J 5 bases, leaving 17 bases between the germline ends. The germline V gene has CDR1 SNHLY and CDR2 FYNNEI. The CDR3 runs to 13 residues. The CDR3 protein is CATGRAELTEAFF. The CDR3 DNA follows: TGTGCCACCGGCAGGGCAGAATTAACTGAAGCTTTCTTT.

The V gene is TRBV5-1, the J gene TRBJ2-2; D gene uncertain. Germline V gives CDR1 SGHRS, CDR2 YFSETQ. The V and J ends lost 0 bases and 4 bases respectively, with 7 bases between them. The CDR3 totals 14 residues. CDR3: CASSLELSTGELFF. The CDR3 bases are TGCGCCAGCAGCTTGGAACTGAGCACCGGGGAGCTGTTTTTT. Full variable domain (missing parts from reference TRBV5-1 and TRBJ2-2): KAGVTQTPRYLIKTRGQQVTLSCSPISGHRSVSWYQQTPGQGLQFLFEYFSETQRNKGNFPGRFSGRQFSNSRSEMNVSTLELGDSALYLCASSLELSTGELFFGEGSRLTVL.

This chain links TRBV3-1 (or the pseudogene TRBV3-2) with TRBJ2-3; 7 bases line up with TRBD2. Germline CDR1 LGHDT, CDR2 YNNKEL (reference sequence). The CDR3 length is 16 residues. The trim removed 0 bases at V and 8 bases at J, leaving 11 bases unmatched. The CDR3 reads CASSQEAAAGESTQYF. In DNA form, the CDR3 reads TGTGCCAGCAGCCAAGAAGCGGCGGCGGGAGAGAGTACGCAGTATTTT.

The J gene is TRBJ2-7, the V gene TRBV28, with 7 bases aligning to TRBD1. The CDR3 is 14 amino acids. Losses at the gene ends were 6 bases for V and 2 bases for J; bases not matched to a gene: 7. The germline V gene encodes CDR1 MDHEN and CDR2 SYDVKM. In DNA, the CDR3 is TGTGCCAGCAGCACACCAGGGGGAACCTACGAGCAGTACTTC. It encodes CASSTPGGTYEQYF.

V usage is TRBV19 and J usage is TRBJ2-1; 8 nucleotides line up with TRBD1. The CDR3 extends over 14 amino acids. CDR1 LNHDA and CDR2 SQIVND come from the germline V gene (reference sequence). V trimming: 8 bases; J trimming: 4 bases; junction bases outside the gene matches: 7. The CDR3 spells CASSTGAAYNEQFF. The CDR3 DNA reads TGTGCCAGTTCGACAGGGGCTGCTTACAATGAGCAGTTCTTC.

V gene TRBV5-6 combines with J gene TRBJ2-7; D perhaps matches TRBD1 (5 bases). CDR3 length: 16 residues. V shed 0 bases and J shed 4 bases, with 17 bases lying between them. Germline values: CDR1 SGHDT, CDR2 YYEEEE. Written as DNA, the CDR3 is TGTGCCAGCAGCTTGGTTGGGTGGGGCAGGTCTTACGAGCAGTACTTC. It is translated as CASSLVGWGRSYEQYF. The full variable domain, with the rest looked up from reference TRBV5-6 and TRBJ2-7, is DAGVTQSPTHLIKTRGQQVTLRCSPKSGHDTVSWYQQALGQGPQFIFQYYEEEERQRGNFPDRFSGHQFPNYSSELNVNALLLGDSALYLCASSLVGWGRSYEQYFGPGTRLTVT.

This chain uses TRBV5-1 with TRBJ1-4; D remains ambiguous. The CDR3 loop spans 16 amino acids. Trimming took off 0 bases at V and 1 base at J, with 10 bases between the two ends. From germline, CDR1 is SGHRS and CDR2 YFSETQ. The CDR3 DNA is TGCGCCAGCAGCTTGGCCGTCCGAGGAACTAATGAAAAACTGTTTTTT. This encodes CASSLAVRGTNEKLFF.